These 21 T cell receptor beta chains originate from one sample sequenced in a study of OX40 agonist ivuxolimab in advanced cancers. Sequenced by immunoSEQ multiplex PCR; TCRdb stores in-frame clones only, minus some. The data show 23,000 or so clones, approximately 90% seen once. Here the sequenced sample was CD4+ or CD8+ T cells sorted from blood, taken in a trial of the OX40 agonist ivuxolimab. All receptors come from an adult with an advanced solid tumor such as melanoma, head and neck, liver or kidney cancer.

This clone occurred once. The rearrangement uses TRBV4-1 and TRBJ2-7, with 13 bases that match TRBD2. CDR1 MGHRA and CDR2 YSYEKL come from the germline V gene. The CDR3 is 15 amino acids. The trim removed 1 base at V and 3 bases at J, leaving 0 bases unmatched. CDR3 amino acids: CASSQGTSGGYEQYF. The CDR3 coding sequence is TGCGCCAGCAGCCAAGGGACTAGCGGGGGCTACGAGCAGTACTTC.

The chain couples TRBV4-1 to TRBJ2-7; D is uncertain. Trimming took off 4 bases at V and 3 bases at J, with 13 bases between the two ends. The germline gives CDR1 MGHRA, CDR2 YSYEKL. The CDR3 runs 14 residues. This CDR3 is CASSPENSHYEQYF. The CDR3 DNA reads TGCGCCAGCAGCCCTGAAAACTCCCACTACGAGCAGTACTTC.

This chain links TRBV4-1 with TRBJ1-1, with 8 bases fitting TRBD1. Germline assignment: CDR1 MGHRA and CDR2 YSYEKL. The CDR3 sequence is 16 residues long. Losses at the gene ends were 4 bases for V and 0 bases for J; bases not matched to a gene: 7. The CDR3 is CASSPAGQALNTEAFF. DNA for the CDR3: TGCGCCAGCAGCCCCGCGGGACAGGCCCTGAACACTGAAGCTTTCTTT.

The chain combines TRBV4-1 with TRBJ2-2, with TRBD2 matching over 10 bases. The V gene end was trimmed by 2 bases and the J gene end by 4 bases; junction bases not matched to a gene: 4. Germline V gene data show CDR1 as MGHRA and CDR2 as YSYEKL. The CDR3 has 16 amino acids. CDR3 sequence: CASSQSSGSVTGELFF. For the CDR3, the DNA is TGCGCCAGCAGCCAATCTAGCGGGAGTGTCACCGGGGAGCTGTTTTTT.

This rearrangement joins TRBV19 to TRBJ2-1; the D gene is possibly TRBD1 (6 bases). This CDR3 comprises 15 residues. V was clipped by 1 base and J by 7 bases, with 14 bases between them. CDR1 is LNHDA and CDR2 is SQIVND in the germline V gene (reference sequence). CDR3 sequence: CASSIAAGVLNEQFF. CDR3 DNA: TGTGCCAGTAGTATAGCGGCAGGGGTGTTAAATGAGCAGTTCTTC. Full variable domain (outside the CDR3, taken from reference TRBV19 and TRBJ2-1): DGGITQSPKYLFRKEGQNVTLSCEQNLNHDAMYWYRQDPGQGLRLIYYSQIVNDFQKGDIAEGYSVSREKKESFPLTVTSAQKNPTAFYLCASSIAAGVLNEQFFGPGTRLTVL.

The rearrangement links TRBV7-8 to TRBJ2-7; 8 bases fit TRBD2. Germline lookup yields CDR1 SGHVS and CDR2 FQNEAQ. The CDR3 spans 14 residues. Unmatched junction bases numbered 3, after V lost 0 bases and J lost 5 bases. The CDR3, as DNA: TGTGCCAGCAGCTTAGCTTGGCGGGAGGACGAGCAGTACTTC. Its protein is CASSLAWREDEQYF.

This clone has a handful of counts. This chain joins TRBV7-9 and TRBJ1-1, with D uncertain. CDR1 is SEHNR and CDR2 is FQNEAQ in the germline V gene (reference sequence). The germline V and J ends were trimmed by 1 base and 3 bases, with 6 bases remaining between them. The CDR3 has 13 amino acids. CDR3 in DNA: TGTGCCAGCAGCTTAGGTGGGGACACTGAAGCTTTCTTT. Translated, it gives CASSLGGDTEAFF.

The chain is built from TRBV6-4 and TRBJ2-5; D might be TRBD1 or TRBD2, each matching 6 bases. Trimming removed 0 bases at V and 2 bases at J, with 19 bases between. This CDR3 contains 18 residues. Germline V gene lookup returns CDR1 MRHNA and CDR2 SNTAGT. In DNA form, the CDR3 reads TGTGCCAGCAGTGACTCTCTGTACGGGGGCTTGGGGCAAGAGACCCAGTACTTC. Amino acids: CASSDSLYGGLGQETQYF.

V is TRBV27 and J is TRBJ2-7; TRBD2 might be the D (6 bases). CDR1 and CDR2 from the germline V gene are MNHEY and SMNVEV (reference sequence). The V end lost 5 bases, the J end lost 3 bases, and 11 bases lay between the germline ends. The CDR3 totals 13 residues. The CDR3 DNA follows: TGTGCCAGCAGTCCGGGACTTGGCTACGAGCAGTACTTC. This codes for CASSPGLGYEQYF.

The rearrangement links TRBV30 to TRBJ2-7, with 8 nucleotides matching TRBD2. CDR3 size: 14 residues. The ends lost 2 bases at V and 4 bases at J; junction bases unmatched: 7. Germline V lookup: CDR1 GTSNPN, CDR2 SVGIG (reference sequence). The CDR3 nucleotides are TGTGCCTGGAGTTCCCAGCGGGAGTGGTACGAGCAGTACTTC. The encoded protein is CAWSSQREWYEQYF.

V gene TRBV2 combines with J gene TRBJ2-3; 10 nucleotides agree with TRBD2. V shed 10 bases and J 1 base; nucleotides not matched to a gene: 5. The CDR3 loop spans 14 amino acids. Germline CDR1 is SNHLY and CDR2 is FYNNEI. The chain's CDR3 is CATRGLAGTDTQYF. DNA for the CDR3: TGTGCCACAAGAGGACTAGCGGGCACAGATACGCAGTATTTT.

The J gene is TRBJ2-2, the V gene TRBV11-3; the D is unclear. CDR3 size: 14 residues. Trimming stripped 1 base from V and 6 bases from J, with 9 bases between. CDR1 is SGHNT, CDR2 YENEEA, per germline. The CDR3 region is CASSLGAISGELFF. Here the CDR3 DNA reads TGTGCCAGCAGCTTAGGCGCTATCTCCGGGGAGCTGTTTTTT.

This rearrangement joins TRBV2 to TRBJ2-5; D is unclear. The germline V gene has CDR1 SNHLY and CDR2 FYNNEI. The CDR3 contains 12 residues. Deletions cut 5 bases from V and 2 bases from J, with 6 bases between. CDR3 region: CASSPTQETQYF. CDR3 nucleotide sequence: TGTGCCAGCAGTCCTACACAAGAGACCCAGTACTTC.

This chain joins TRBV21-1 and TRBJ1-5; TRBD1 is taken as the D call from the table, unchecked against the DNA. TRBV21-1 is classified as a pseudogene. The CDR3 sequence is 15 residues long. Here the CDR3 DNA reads TGTGCCAGCAGCAAAGGGTCAGGGTTCGATCAGCCCCAGCATTTT. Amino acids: CASSKGSGFDQPQHF.

CDR3 sequence: CASSPRLAGARETQYF. CDR3 in DNA: TGTGCCAGCAGCCCAAGACTAGCGGGAGCGCGGGAGACCCAGTACTTC. The genes are TRBV9 and TRBJ2-5; TRBD2 matches at 12 bases. This CDR3 is 16 amino acids long. V lost 4 bases, J lost 5 bases, and 9 bases stayed unmatched. The germline V gene has CDR1 SGDLS and CDR2 YYNGEE.

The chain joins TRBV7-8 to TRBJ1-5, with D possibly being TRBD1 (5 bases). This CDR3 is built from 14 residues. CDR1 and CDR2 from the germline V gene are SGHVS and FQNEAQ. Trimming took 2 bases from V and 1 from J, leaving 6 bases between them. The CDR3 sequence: CASSLRDSNQPQHF. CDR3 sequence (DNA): TGTGCCAGCAGCTTACGGGACAGCAATCAGCCCCAGCATTTT.

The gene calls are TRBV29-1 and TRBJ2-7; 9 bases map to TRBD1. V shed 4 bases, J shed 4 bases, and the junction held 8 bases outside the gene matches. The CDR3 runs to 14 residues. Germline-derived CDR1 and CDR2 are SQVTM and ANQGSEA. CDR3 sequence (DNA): TGCAGCGTTGGCAAACAGGGGGCAGCGTACGAGCAGTACTTC. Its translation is CSVGKQGAAYEQYF.

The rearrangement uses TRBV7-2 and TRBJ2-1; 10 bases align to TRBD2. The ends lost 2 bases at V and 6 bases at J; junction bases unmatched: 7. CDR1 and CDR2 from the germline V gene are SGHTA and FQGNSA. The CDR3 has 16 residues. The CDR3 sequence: CASSLYSGRTLNEQFF. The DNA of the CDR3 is TGTGCCAGCAGCTTATATAGCGGGAGGACTCTCAATGAGCAGTTCTTC.

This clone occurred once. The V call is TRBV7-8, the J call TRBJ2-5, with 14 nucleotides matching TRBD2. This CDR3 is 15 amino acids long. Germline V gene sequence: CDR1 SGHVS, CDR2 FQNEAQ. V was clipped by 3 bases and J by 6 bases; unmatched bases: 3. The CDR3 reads CASSFRLAGGQTQYF. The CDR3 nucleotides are TGTGCCAGCAGCTTCCGACTAGCGGGAGGGCAGACCCAGTACTTC.

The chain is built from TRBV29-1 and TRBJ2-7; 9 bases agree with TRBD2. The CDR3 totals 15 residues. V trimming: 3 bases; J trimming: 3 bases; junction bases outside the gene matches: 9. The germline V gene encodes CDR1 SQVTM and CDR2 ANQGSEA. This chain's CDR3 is CSVEKAGGPHYEQYF. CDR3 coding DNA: TGCAGCGTTGAGAAAGCGGGAGGACCGCACTACGAGCAGTACTTC.

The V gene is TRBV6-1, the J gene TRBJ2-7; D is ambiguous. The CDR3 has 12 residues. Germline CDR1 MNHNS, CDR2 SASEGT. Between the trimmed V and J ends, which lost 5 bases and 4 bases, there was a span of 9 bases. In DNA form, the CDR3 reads TGTGCCAGCAGTTATGTTGCATACGAGCAGTACTTC. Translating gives CASSYVAYEQYF.